This TCR beta chain comes out of a study of T cells in Graves' hyperthyroidism and ophthalmopathy. Overall study findings and caveats: Ophthalmopathy was told apart from stable hyperthyroidism by a 13 V-J model.

This clonotype appeared many times. Its antigen is undetermined. Amplification yielded TCR beta CDR3 regions, with RNA transcripts as the source. The TCR CDR3 was amplified in a first-round RT-PCR using the HTBI primer set. TCRdb re-analysed the multiplex PCR reads in MiXCR, keeping a single row per CDR3 protein. The sample carries hundreds of thousands of distinct CDR3 sequences, 15% to 18% recorded once. The CDR3 is made up of 14 amino acids. With 4 bases removed from V and 7 bases from J, the gap between germline ends came to 14 bases. The germline V gene has CDR1 MDHEN and CDR2 SYDVKM. Hyperthyroidism had been newly diagnosed in patients aged 18 to 65, and its duration was under 2 months. Investigators excluded patients with uncontrolled infection, other autoimmune disease, pregnancy or lactation. Together with thyroid ultrasound, orbital computed tomography, serum thyroxine and TRAb, clinical symptoms were used for diagnoses.

The sequencing sample was made of blood. This chain uses TRBV28 with TRBJ2-1, with D possibly TRBD2 on 5 matching bases. The receptor's source is a woman aged 18-29 years with Graves' hyperthyroidism. CDR3 protein: CASSSSRTVNEQFF. The CDR3 region has the DNA TGTGCCAGCAGTTCGTCCCGGACTGTAAATGAGCAGTTCTTC.